This entry features one T cell receptor (beta chain) sequence. Antigen: not known. Memory CD4+ cells were the fraction left after CD45RA+ naive selection. Original processing notes: For the immunoSEQ data, sequences were junction-only without quality scores, so filtering differed. Generated by immunoSEQ multiplex PCR, the TCRdb table keeps only in-frame clones and is missing some. V and J calls and clone size come straight from that table; D and trimming were deduced from the DNA. The sample has approximately 530,000 clones, around 96% seen once. The CDR3 contains 15 residues. The V and J ends lost 4 bases and 0 bases respectively, with 11 bases between them. The V gene's germline CDR1 is SGHTA and CDR2 FQGTGA. This entry is derived from a study of shared clonotypes between healthy human individuals. Study results and limitations: Clonotypes that were shared across four donors made up roughly 5% of naive CD4 clonotypes.

Specimen: naive CD4+ T cells sorted from blood. As for subset: CD45RA+ positively selected. The gene calls are TRBV7-3 and TRBJ2-3; D gene ambiguous. This TCR came from a woman aged 25 to 39 in good health. CDR3 in amino acids: CASSSPTTSTDTQYF. In nucleotides, the CDR3 is TGTGCCAGCAGCTCCCCCACAACTAGCACAGATACGCAGTATTTT.